What follows are 26 T cell receptor beta chains derived from one specimen sequenced in a study of OX40 agonist ivuxolimab in advanced cancers. Sequenced by immunoSEQ multiplex PCR; TCRdb stores in-frame clones only, minus some. This table holds about 66,000 clones, around 87% found once. The starting material was CD4+ or CD8+ T cells sorted from blood, obtained in a trial of the OX40 agonist ivuxolimab. Receptors originate from an adult with an advanced solid tumor such as melanoma, head and neck, liver or kidney cancer.

The CDR3 spells CASKFGSSYNEQFF. The CDR3 region has the DNA TGTGCCAGCAAATTTGGGAGCTCCTACAATGAGCAGTTCTTC. The V call is TRBV6-5, the J call TRBJ2-1; possibly TRBD2 for D (5 bases). Trimming took off 7 bases at V and 0 bases at J, with 10 bases between the two ends. The length of the CDR3 is 14 residues. Germline V CDR1 and CDR2: MNHEY, SVGAGI.

Notes on this clone: Different DNA sequences within this sample yield the same CDR3. The rearrangement uses TRBV27 and TRBJ1-1; no firm D call. Germline V gives CDR1 MNHEY, CDR2 SMNVEV (reference sequence). This CDR3 comprises 13 residues. Trimming took off 2 bases at V and 4 bases at J, with 8 bases between the two ends. In DNA form, the CDR3 reads TGTGCCAGCAGTTTAGGAGGGCGCACTGAAGCTTTCTTT. Protein: CASSLGGRTEAFF.

The chain's CDR3 is CASSEGQGKNIQYF. CDR3 DNA: TGTGCCAGCAGCGAGGGACAGGGCAAAAACATTCAGTACTTC. V and J are TRBV9 and TRBJ2-4, with TRBD1 matching over 9 bases. Germline lookup yields CDR1 SGDLS and CDR2 YYNGEE. The CDR3 length is 14 residues. J lost 3 bases, V lost 3 bases, and 1 base had no gene match. The whole variable domain, remainder taken from reference TRBV9 and TRBJ2-4, is DSGVTQTPKHLITATGQRVTLRCSPRSGDLSVYWYQQSLDQGLQFLIQYYNGEERAKGNILERFSAQQFPDLHSELNLSSLELGDSALYFCASSEGQGKNIQYFGAGTRLSVL.

V gene TRBV19 combines with J gene TRBJ2-7; 10 bases align to TRBD1. Germline lookup yields CDR1 LNHDA and CDR2 SQIVND (reference sequence). Trimming at V came to 9 bases and at J to 4 bases, leaving 3 bases not matched to a gene. This CDR3 has 12 residues. The CDR3 protein is CASSDRGYEQYF. The CDR3 DNA is TGTGCCAGCTCGGACAGGGGGTACGAGCAGTACTTC.

V usage is TRBV9 and J usage is TRBJ2-3; D perhaps matches TRBD1 (6 bases). The CDR3 runs to 16 residues. Germline assignment: CDR1 SGDLS and CDR2 YYNGEE. V was trimmed by 0 bases and J by 2 bases, leaving 13 bases between them. CDR3 sequence: CASSVAPGASTDTQYF. The DNA for the CDR3 is TGTGCCAGCAGCGTAGCCCCAGGGGCGTCCACAGATACGCAGTATTTT.

This clone was detected once. The chain has TRBV6-5 and TRBJ2-3; D gene unclear. V was shortened by 5 bases and J by 5 bases, with 17 bases between the two germline ends. Germline V CDR1 and CDR2: MNHEY, SVGAGI. CDR3 length: 15 amino acids. CDR3 sequence: CASSLDILDGDTQYF. CDR3 nucleotides: TGTGCCAGCAGTCTCGACATCTTAGACGGAGATACGCAGTATTTT.

In DNA form, the CDR3 reads TGTGCCAGCAGCCAAGTAAGCGACACCGGGGAGCTGTTTTTT. It translates to CASSQVSDTGELFF. The gene calls are TRBV16 and TRBJ2-2; unclear D gene. Trimming stripped 2 bases from V and 3 bases from J, with 7 bases between. Looked up from germline, CDR1 is KGHSY and CDR2 is FQNENV. This CDR3 is 14 amino acids long.

The chain links TRBV7-6 to TRBJ1-1, with a weak D call TRBD1 (5 bases). Germline V CDR1 and CDR2: SGHVS, FNYEAQ. The V end lost 1 base, the J end lost 0 bases, and 6 bases lay between the germline ends. This CDR3 spans 14 amino acids. The CDR3 nucleotides are TGTGCCAGCAGCTTAGGGACACTGAACACTGAAGCTTTCTTT. Translation gives CASSLGTLNTEAFF.

The chain uses TRBV6-1 and TRBJ1-1; perhaps TRBD1 as D (6 bases). The ends were cut back, 2 bases at V and 7 bases at J, with 20 bases in the middle. CDR1 and CDR2 from the germline V gene are MNHNS and SASEGT. There are 16 residues in the CDR3. The CDR3 spells CASSERIMWGGSEAFF. CDR3 DNA: TGTGCCAGCAGTGAAAGGATAATGTGGGGGGGCAGTGAAGCTTTCTTT.

The CDR3 coding sequence is TGTGCCATCAGTGACTGGGACTCCCACGGCACCGGGGAGCTGTTTTTT. Translated: CAISDWDSHGTGELFF. The chain uses TRBV10-3 and TRBJ2-2; the D gene is possibly TRBD2 (6 bases). This CDR3 has 16 amino acids. V was trimmed by 3 bases and J by 4 bases, leaving 15 bases between them. Germline V gene data show CDR1 as ENHRY and CDR2 as SYGVKD.

V is TRBV6-5 and J is TRBJ1-3, with D tentatively TRBD1 (5 bases). The CDR3 loop spans 15 amino acids. Trimming took 4 bases from V and 8 from J, leaving 18 bases between them. Germline CDR1 reads MNHEY; CDR2 reads SVGAGI. The CDR3 region is CASSSNRNLDDTIYF. The CDR3 nucleotides are TGTGCCAGCAGTTCGAACAGGAATTTGGATGACACCATATATTTT.

V gene TRBV27 combines with J gene TRBJ2-7; 8 bases are a match to TRBD2. Per the germline V gene, CDR1 is MNHEY and CDR2 is SMNVEV (reference sequence). The junction had 10 bases not matched to a gene; V was cut back by 7 bases and J by 2 bases. The CDR3 has 15 residues. CDR3 nucleotide sequence: TGTGCCAGCACCTCTTGGGCGGGGGGTCCCTACGAGCAGTACTTC. Protein product: CASTSWAGGPYEQYF.

The J gene is TRBJ1-6, the V gene TRBV27; TRBD1 is a possible D gene (6 bases). Trimming pared 2 bases from V and 9 bases from J, leaving 14 bases between. The germline V gene has CDR1 MNHEY and CDR2 SMNVEV (reference sequence). This CDR3 has 15 amino acids. In DNA form, the CDR3 reads TGTGCCAGCAGTTTAGGCCAGGGGTATGGTTCACCCCTCCACTTT. This gives the protein CASSLGQGYGSPLHF.

The chain uses TRBV4-2 and TRBJ1-6; D gene uncertain. The CDR3 covers 18 residues. Germline V gives CDR1 LGHNA, CDR2 YNFKEQ. With 4 bases removed from V and 9 bases from J, the gap between germline ends came to 25 bases. The CDR3 spells CASSLHGDPTDPGSPLHF. The CDR3 DNA sequence: TGTGCCAGCAGCCTTCACGGAGACCCCACGGATCCTGGTTCACCCCTCCACTTT.

The chain carries TRBV6-6 and TRBJ1-1, with TRBD1 as a possible D gene (5 bases). V was clipped by 0 bases and J by 6 bases, with 14 bases between them. Germline values: CDR1 MNHNY, CDR2 SVGAGI (reference sequence). The CDR3 consists of 15 residues. The CDR3 sequence: CASSYSWGEVAEAFF. The CDR3 DNA sequence: TGTGCCAGCAGTTACTCATGGGGGGAGGTGGCTGAAGCTTTCTTT.

The V call is TRBV2, the J call TRBJ2-1; TRBD1 might be the D (5 bases). Trimming shortened V by 7 bases and J by 0 bases, and 13 bases separated the two germline ends. The CDR3 has 15 amino acids. Germline CDR1 reads SNHLY; CDR2 reads FYNNEI. CDR3 sequence (DNA): TGTGCCAGCAAAGCGACAGATAACTCCTACAATGAGCAGTTCTTC. It codes for CASKATDNSYNEQFF.

The V gene is TRBV4-1, the J gene TRBJ1-5; D is ambiguous. The CDR3 extends over 15 amino acids. With 4 bases removed from V and 1 base from J, the gap between germline ends came to 11 bases. Germline-derived CDR1 and CDR2 are MGHRA and YSYEKL. The CDR3 DNA reads TGCGCCAGCAGCCTCCTTGACACCAGCAATCAGCCCCAGCATTTT. Amino acids: CASSLLDTSNQPQHF.

This chain uses TRBV19 with TRBJ1-5, with D tentatively TRBD1 (5 bases). CDR3 length equals 15 residues. From germline, CDR1 is LNHDA and CDR2 SQIVND (reference sequence). Trimming cost V 2 bases and J 5 bases, with 13 bases left between them. CDR3 in amino acids: CASSIRGGLDQPQHF. CDR3 nucleotide sequence: TGTGCCAGTAGTATACGTGGGGGTTTGGATCAGCCCCAGCATTTT.

This chain connects TRBV28 to TRBJ2-7, with 7 bases matching TRBD1. CDR1 and CDR2 (germline): MDHEN, SYDVKM. Trimming took 1 base from V and 2 from J; bases not matched to a gene: 5. The CDR3 has 15 residues. CDR3 nucleotides: TGTGCCAGCAGTTTATTTAGGGACAGCACCTACGAGCAGTACTTC. Residues: CASSLFRDSTYEQYF.

V usage is TRBV13 and J usage is TRBJ1-2; the match to TRBD1 covers 7 bases. Germline V CDR1 and CDR2: PRHDT, FYEKMQ (reference sequence). CDR3 length: 14 amino acids. Germline trimming cut 4 bases from V and 4 bases from J; bases unmatched to any gene: 6. CDR3 bases: TGTGCCAGCAGCTCGCATCAGGGGGGCTATGGCTACACCTTC. The encoded protein is CASSSHQGGYGYTF.

The chain uses TRBV19 and TRBJ2-2, with unresolved D. Germline lookup yields CDR1 LNHDA and CDR2 SQIVND (reference sequence). Deletions cut 3 bases from V and 0 bases from J, with 5 bases between. CDR3 length: 14 residues. CDR3 nucleotide sequence: TGTGCCAGTAGTATTGGACCGAACACCGGGGAGCTGTTTTTT. Protein product: CASSIGPNTGELFF.

The chain has TRBV7-9 and TRBJ1-5; unclear D gene. The CDR3 is 14 residues long. Trimming left V 0 bases short and J 6 bases short, with 9 bases between. CDR1 is SEHNR, CDR2 FQNEAQ, per germline (reference sequence). The CDR3 nucleotides are TGTGCCAGCAGCTTAGCAGGGTCGGGTCAGCCCCAGCATTTT. This gives the protein CASSLAGSGQPQHF.

This clone is deemed medium-sized. The chain couples TRBV9 to TRBJ2-1, with D possibly being TRBD2 (5 bases). The V gene's germline CDR1 is SGDLS and CDR2 YYNGEE. V lost 0 bases, J lost 2 bases, and 15 bases lay in between. The CDR3 runs to 17 residues. This CDR3 is CASSVGRSRAPYNEQFF. CDR3 DNA sequence: TGTGCCAGCAGCGTAGGGAGGTCGAGAGCCCCCTACAATGAGCAGTTCTTC.

This chain joins TRBV7-6 and TRBJ1-2; 8 positions match TRBD1. The CDR3 is 14 amino acids. Looked up from germline, CDR1 is SGHVS and CDR2 is FNYEAQ. Trimming removed 5 bases from V and 2 bases from J; junction bases left unmatched: 4. CDR3 bases: TGTGCCAGCAGCCCCAGGGGGCCAAACTATGGCTACACCTTC. Translated: CASSPRGPNYGYTF.

This chain connects TRBV7-8 to TRBJ2-1; TRBD2 matches 10 bases. Germline CDR1 is SGHVS and CDR2 is FQNEAQ. This CDR3 spans 17 amino acids. The V segment lost 6 bases and the J segment 6 bases; nucleotides outside the gene matches: 14. In nucleotides, the CDR3 is TGTGCCAGCAGGATGATGACTAGCGGGTCCCCAACCAATGAGCAGTTCTTC. This translates into CASRMMTSGSPTNEQFF.

The rearrangement uses TRBV27 and TRBJ2-7; no reliable D call. V gave up 2 bases and J gave up 0 bases, with 5 bases separating them. Germline-derived CDR1 and CDR2 are MNHEY and SMNVEV (reference sequence). CDR3 length: 13 residues. CDR3 DNA sequence: TGTGCCAGCAGTTTAACTCTCTCCTACGAGCAGTACTTC. It specifies CASSLTLSYEQYF.